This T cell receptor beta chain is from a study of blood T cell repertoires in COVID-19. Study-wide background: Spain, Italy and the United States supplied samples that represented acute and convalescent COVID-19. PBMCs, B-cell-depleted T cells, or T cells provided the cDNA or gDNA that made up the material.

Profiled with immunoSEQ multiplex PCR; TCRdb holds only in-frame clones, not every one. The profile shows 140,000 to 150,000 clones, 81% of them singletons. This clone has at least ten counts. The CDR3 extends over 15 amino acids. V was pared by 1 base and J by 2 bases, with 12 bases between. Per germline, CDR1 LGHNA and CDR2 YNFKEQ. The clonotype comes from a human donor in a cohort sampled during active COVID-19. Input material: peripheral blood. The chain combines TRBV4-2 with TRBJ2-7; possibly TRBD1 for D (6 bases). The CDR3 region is CASSQGQAFTYEQYF. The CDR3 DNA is TGTGCCAGCAGCCAAGGACAGGCCTTTACCTACGAGCAGTACTTC.